This T cell receptor (beta chain) derives from a study of shared clonotypes between healthy human individuals. Study-level results: In four donors, about 5% of naive CD4 clonotypes appeared in common.

After removal of 6 bases from V and 2 bases from J, the junction contained 5 bases not matched to a gene. The CDR3 has 14 amino acids. Germline-derived CDR1 and CDR2 are MNHNS and SASEGT. Comments on this clone: What it binds is unknown.

The donors were all Caucasian adults (living in Nashville, Tennessee). Assay: immunoSEQ multiplex PCR; the TCRdb copy retains only in-frame clones and omits some. The table includes 2 million to 2.5 million clones, 85% to 95% detected once. V and J are TRBV6-1 and TRBJ2-5; 8 nucleotides match TRBD2. This receptor was taken from a man aged 18 to 30 in good health. Some clones in this sample may be carry-over from other donors' samples. The sample taken for sequencing was naive CD4+ T cells from PBMCs. Described subset: CD45RA+ positively selected. The DNA of the CDR3 is TGTGCCAGCAGACTAGCGGAGTTGCAAGAGACCCAGTACTTC. As protein: CASRLAELQETQYF.